Each of the 13 T cell receptor beta chains below was sequenced from the same sample in a study of blood T cells in healthy people across ages. With a J-beta primer mix and a sample-barcoded 5' primer, a second PCR ran about 7 to 12 cycles. In TCRdb, the 5' RACE reads were re-called with MiXCR into one record per CDR3 protein. This table has 700,000 or so distinct CDR3 sequences, about 20% appearing once. Sequencing was carried out using blood. The receptors were gathered from a man between 70 and 80 years old in good health.

The chain is built from TRBV19 and TRBJ2-6, with TRBD1 identical over 7 bases. V was pared by 5 bases and J by 1 base, with 2 bases of the junction left unmatched. The germline CDR1 and CDR2 sequences are LNHDA and SQIVND (reference sequence). CDR3 length: 15 amino acids. The CDR3 sequence: CASSHRGSGANVLTF. The CDR3 nucleotides read TGTGCCAGTAGTCACAGGGGATCTGGGGCCAACGTCCTGACTTTC. The full variable domain, completed using reference TRBV19 and TRBJ2-6, is DGGITQSPKYLFRKEGQNVTLSCEQNLNHDAMYWYRQDPGQGLRLIYYSQIVNDFQKGDIAEGYSVSREKKESFPLTVTSAQKNPTAFYLCASSHRGSGANVLTFGAGSRLTVL.

Many counts were recorded for this clonotype. This chain uses TRBV6-2 or TRBV6-3 with TRBJ2-1; no definite D call. The CDR3 is made up of 11 amino acids. In germline, CDR1 is MNHEY, CDR2 SVGEGT. Trimming took off 1 base at V and 8 bases at J, with 3 bases between the two ends. The CDR3 sequence: CASSYWDEQFF. The CDR3 DNA reads TGTGCCAGCAGTTACTGGGATGAGCAGTTCTTC.

This clonotype has just a few counts. V gene TRBV12-3 or TRBV12-4 combines with J gene TRBJ1-2; possible D gene TRBD1, 5 bases. Trimming shortened V by 5 bases and J by 8 bases, and 15 bases separated the two germline ends. The CDR3 has 13 residues. The CDR3 DNA follows: TGTGCCAGCAGTCCCTCGGGGGTAAGCGGCTACACCTTC. Amino acids: CASSPSGVSGYTF.

V and J are TRBV9 and TRBJ2-3; D might be TRBD2 (6 bases). Germline loops: CDR1 SGDLS, CDR2 YYNGEE. Trimming pared 3 bases from V and 0 bases from J, leaving 14 bases between. The length of the CDR3 is 16 residues. Here the CDR3 DNA reads TGTGCCAGCAGCGCAGGGACTGAAACTAGCACAGATACGCAGTATTTT. This codes for CASSAGTETSTDTQYF.

This chain uses TRBV7-2 with TRBJ2-3; TRBD2 matches 8 bases. Trimming removed 2 bases from V and 4 bases from J; junction bases left unmatched: 2. Germline-derived CDR1 and CDR2 are SGHTA and FQGNSA. The CDR3 totals 14 residues. This chain's CDR3 is CASSLSGRPDTQYF. The CDR3 nucleotides are TGTGCCAGCAGCTTAAGCGGGAGACCAGATACGCAGTATTTT.

V usage is TRBV6-1 and J usage is TRBJ2-5; maybe TRBD1 (6 bases). Per the germline V gene, CDR1 is MNHNS and CDR2 is SASEGT. Trimming removed 4 bases at V and 14 bases at J, with 20 bases between. The CDR3 contains 13 residues. This CDR3 reads CASSVDLGQKVYF. In DNA, the CDR3 is TGTGCCAGCAGTGTCGACCTTGGACAGAAAGTATACTTC.

This clonotype showed up just a few times. The chain employs TRBV27 and TRBJ2-1, with 7 bases matching TRBD1. This CDR3 has 14 residues. J lost 3 bases, V lost 7 bases, and 6 bases had no gene match. Germline-derived CDR1 and CDR2 are MNHEY and SMNVEV (reference sequence). Here the CDR3 reads CASTKTGLYNEQFF. DNA for the CDR3: TGTGCCAGCACCAAGACAGGGCTCTACAATGAGCAGTTCTTC.

This clonotype has a handful of counts. This chain links TRBV7-9 with TRBJ1-2, with D possibly being TRBD1 (5 bases). The germline CDR1 and CDR2 sequences are SEHNR and FQNEAQ (reference sequence). CDR3 length: 14 residues. V lost 4 bases and J lost 2, with 11 bases in between. The CDR3 region is CASSSGLGNYGYTF. The CDR3, as DNA: TGTGCCAGCAGCTCGGGACTGGGAAACTATGGCTACACCTTC.

This chain connects TRBV3-1 to TRBJ2-5, with 9 bases fitting TRBD2. CDR1 and CDR2 (germline): LGHDT, YNNKEL (reference sequence). The V and J ends lost 3 bases and 4 bases, in that order; junction bases with no gene match: 12. The CDR3 totals 17 residues. The CDR3: CASSHLYGTSRGETQYF. CDR3 in DNA: TGTGCCAGCAGCCATTTGTATGGGACTAGCAGAGGAGAGACCCAGTACTTC.

The table lists this clonotype with a few counts. This chain connects TRBV6-1 to TRBJ2-2; no clear D gene. The CDR3 is 13 residues long. The germline V gene has CDR1 MNHNS and CDR2 SASEGT. V gave up 8 bases and J gave up 5 bases, with 12 bases separating them. CDR3 loop: CASDFGVTGELFF. In DNA, the CDR3 is TGTGCCAGCGATTTTGGGGTTACCGGGGAGCTGTTTTTT.

J is TRBJ2-1 and V is TRBV3-1, with 7 bases identical to TRBD2. In germline, CDR1 is LGHDT, CDR2 YNNKEL (reference sequence). The CDR3 contains 14 residues. Unmatched junction bases numbered 5, after V lost 0 bases and J lost 9 bases. CDR3 sequence: CASSQEGRVAEQFF. Here the CDR3 DNA reads TGTGCCAGCAGCCAAGAGGGGAGGGTGGCTGAGCAGTTCTTC.

The chain employs TRBV4-3 and TRBJ2-3; no definite D call. The CDR3 covers 14 residues. V was clipped by 0 bases and J by 5 bases, with 9 bases between them. The germline V gene encodes CDR1 LGHNA and CDR2 YSLEER. CDR3 in DNA: TGCGCCAGCAGCCAAGATGGCCCACAAGATACGCAGTATTTT. Its protein product is CASSQDGPQDTQYF.

The chain couples TRBV12-5 to TRBJ2-3, with D possibly matching TRBD2 (6 bases). The CDR3 has 13 amino acids. From germline, CDR1 is LGHNT and CDR2 FRNRAP. V was shortened by 4 bases and J by 5 bases, with 10 bases between the two germline ends. The CDR3 DNA is TGTGCTAGTGGTTGGAGGGCCCTAGATACGCAGTATTTT. It codes for CASGWRALDTQYF.